These 13 T cell receptor beta chains came from one sample sequenced in a study of T cell repertoires in cytomegalovirus infection. Via MiXCR, TCRdb re-called the reads, giving one row per CDR3 protein. The sample holds approximately 240,000 distinct CDR3 sequences; 9% to 15% are singletons and the top ten take 1.5% to 2%. Sequencing was performed on PBMCs. The origin of the receptors is a human donor in good health (CMV status not recorded). Some clones in this sample may be carry-over from other donors' samples.

This clonotype has at least ten counts. The V and J genes are TRBV7-2 and TRBJ1-3; 7 bases map to TRBD1. The CDR3 runs 13 residues. Germline trimming cut 6 bases from V and 6 bases from J; bases unmatched to any gene: 5. The germline gives CDR1 SGHTA, CDR2 FQGNSA. CDR3 amino acids: CASRQGIENTIYF. CDR3 bases: TGTGCCAGCAGACAGGGGATTGAAAACACCATATATTTT. Full variable domain (outside the CDR3, taken from reference TRBV7-2 and TRBJ1-3): GAGVSQSPSNKVTEKGKDVELRCDPISGHTALYWYRQSLGQGLEFLIYFQGNSAPDKSGLPSDRFSAERTGGSVSTLTIQRTQQEDSAVYLCASRQGIENTIYFGEGSWLTVV.

The chain has TRBV2 and TRBJ1-2; 8 positions agree with TRBD1. This CDR3 is built from 14 residues. The germline V gene has CDR1 SNHLY and CDR2 FYNNEI. J was trimmed by 5 bases and V by 5 bases; bases with no gene match: 7. The CDR3 DNA is TGTGCCAGCAGTTCGGACAGGGTTGGATATGGCTACACCTTC. Residues: CASSSDRVGYGYTF.

The table lists this clonotype with many counts. This chain uses TRBV12-3 or TRBV12-4 with TRBJ2-3; D could derive from TRBD1 or TRBD2 (6 bases each). V was pared by 6 bases and J by 5 bases, with 12 bases between. There are 13 residues in the CDR3. The DNA for the CDR3 is TGTGCCAGCAGGGAGAGGGGGGTAGATACGCAGTATTTT. It specifies CASRERGVDTQYF.

This clonotype was detected only a few times. The chain carries TRBV6-6 and TRBJ2-7; TRBD2 matches 7 bases. Germline-derived CDR1 and CDR2 are MNHNY and SVGAGI (reference sequence). Germline trimming cut 8 bases from V and 4 bases from J; bases unmatched to any gene: 14. The length of the CDR3 is 15 residues. The CDR3 DNA sequence: TGTGCCAGCCGGTGGGGGGGGGAGGTATCATACGAGCAGTACTTC. Translation: CASRWGGEVSYEQYF.

This clonotype was counted only a few times. This rearrangement joins TRBV4-1 to TRBJ2-2, with TRBD1 matching over 8 bases. V lost 4 bases to trimming and J lost 5 bases; unmatched junction nucleotides: 15. The CDR3 is 18 amino acids. The germline V gene encodes CDR1 MGHRA and CDR2 YSYEKL. The CDR3 spells CASSPLRPGGIRTGELFF. In nucleotides, the CDR3 is TGCGCCAGCAGCCCTCTACGACCAGGGGGCATAAGGACCGGGGAGCTGTTTTTT.

This clonotype came up a few times. V gene TRBV11-2 combines with J gene TRBJ2-1; tentatively, D is TRBD1 (5 bases). V lost 4 bases and J 8 bases, leaving 21 bases between the germline ends. This CDR3 contains 16 residues. Germline V gene lookup returns CDR1 SGHAT and CDR2 FQNNGV. CDR3 nucleotides: TGTGCCAGCAGCTCCCTAGGGGCCACCCCACGCGATGAGCAGTTCTTC. Protein sequence: CASSSLGATPRDEQFF. Combining the CDR3 with reference TRBV11-2 and TRBJ2-1 gives the whole variable domain EAGVAQSPRYKIIEKRQSVAFWCNPISGHATLYWYQQILGQGPKLLIQFQNNGVVDDSQLPKDRFSAERLKGVDSTLKIQPAKLEDSAVYLCASSSLGATPRDEQFFGPGTRLTVL.

This chain links TRBV19 with TRBJ2-7, with TRBD1 identical over 10 bases. The CDR3 runs 15 residues. Germline assignment: CDR1 LNHDA and CDR2 SQIVND (reference sequence). The V segment lost 5 bases and the J segment 5 bases; nucleotides outside the gene matches: 9. The CDR3 region is CASSPGTGVLNEQYF. The CDR3 coding sequence is TGTGCCAGTAGTCCCGGGACAGGGGTCTTAAACGAGCAGTACTTC.

A few counts support this clonotype. A read error is possible here, since a much larger clone lies one base away. The chain employs TRBV5-4 and TRBJ1-6; maybe TRBD1 (5 bases). CDR1 is SGHNT, CDR2 YYREEE, per germline (reference sequence). This CDR3 region has 14 residues. V lost 2 bases and J lost 4, with 7 bases in between. CDR3 nucleotides: TGTGCCAGCAGCTTACGACAGTATAATTCACCCCTCCACTTT. As protein: CASSLRQYNSPLHF. The full variable domain, in which reference TRBV5-4 and TRBJ1-6 provide the parts outside the CDR3, is ETGVTQSPTHLIKTRGQQVTLRCSSQSGHNTVSWYQQALGQGPQFIFQYYREEENGRGNFPPRFSGLQFPNYSSELNVNALELDDSALYLCASSLRQYNSPLHFGNGTRLTVT.

This clonotype was seen at least ten times. The rearrangement links TRBV7-2 to TRBJ2-5, with a tentative D call TRBD2 (5 bases). This CDR3 comprises 14 residues. Germline V gene sequence: CDR1 SGHTA, CDR2 FQGNSA. Between the trimmed V and J ends, which lost 5 bases and 2 bases, there was a span of 12 bases. This CDR3 is CASSLTSGQETQYF. The DNA of the CDR3 is TGTGCCAGCAGCCTAACCAGCGGACAAGAGACCCAGTACTTC.

This clonotype has at least ten counts. The chain links TRBV6-2 or TRBV6-3 to TRBJ2-7; no definite D call. In germline, CDR1 is MNHEY, CDR2 SVGEGT. V was clipped by 2 bases and J by 7 bases, with 9 bases between them. The CDR3 has 12 amino acids. CDR3 protein: CASSYPEWEQYF. As DNA, the CDR3 is TGTGCCAGCAGTTACCCCGAATGGGAGCAGTACTTC.

The sample holds many counts of this clonotype. In DNA, the CDR3 is TGTGCCAGCAGCCGCCCTACAACAAGTAGGGAGACCCAGTACTTC. Protein: CASSRPTTSRETQYF. The rearrangement joins TRBV7-2 to TRBJ2-5; D remains ambiguous. The CDR3 length is 15 residues. V was trimmed by 5 bases and J by 5 bases, leaving 18 bases between them. The germline V gene has CDR1 SGHTA and CDR2 FQGNSA.

This clonotype has ten or more counts. J is TRBJ2-7 and V is TRBV6-2 or TRBV6-3; D possibly uses TRBD1 or TRBD2 (5 bases each). The CDR3 has 12 amino acids. V lost 10 bases to trimming and J lost 0 bases, with 10 bases between them. CDR1 is MNHEY, CDR2 SVGEGT, per germline. The CDR3 bases are TGTGCCACCCTTGGGGGCTCCTACGAGCAGTACTTC. It specifies CATLGGSYEQYF.

This clonotype has at least ten counts. This chain uses TRBV7-2 with TRBJ2-7; possibly TRBD1 or TRBD2 for D (5 bases each). The length of the CDR3 is 14 residues. Germline CDR1 and CDR2: SGHTA and FQGNSA. Trimming cost V 3 bases and J 2 bases, with 11 bases left between them. DNA for the CDR3: TGTGCCAGCAGCTTGAGGGGAAAGACCTACGAGCAGTACTTC. Protein product: CASSLRGKTYEQYF.